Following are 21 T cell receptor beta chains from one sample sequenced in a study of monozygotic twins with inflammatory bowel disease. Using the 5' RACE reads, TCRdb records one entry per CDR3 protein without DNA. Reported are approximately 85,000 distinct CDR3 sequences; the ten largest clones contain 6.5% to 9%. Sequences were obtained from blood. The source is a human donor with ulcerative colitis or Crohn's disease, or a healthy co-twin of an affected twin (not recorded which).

CDR3: CASSQVEETQYF. The chain joins TRBV4-2 to TRBJ2-5. The length of the CDR3 is 12 residues. Germline V lookup: CDR1 LGHNA, CDR2 YNFKEQ.

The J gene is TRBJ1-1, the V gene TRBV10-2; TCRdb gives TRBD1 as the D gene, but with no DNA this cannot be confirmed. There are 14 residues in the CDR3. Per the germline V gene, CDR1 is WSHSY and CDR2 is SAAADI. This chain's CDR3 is CASSESRGRNEAFF.

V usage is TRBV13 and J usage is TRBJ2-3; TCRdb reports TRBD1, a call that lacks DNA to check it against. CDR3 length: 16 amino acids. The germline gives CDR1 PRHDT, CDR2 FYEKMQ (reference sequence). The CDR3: CASSSRIMTSTDTQYF.

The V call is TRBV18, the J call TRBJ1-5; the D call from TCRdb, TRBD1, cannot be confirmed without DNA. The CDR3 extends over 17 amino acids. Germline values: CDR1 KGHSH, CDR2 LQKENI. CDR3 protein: CASSPSGGAGFSHPQHF.

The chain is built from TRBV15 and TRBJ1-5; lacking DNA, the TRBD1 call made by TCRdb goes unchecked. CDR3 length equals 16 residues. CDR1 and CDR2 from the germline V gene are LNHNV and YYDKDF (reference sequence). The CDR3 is CATSSRQASLNQPQHF.

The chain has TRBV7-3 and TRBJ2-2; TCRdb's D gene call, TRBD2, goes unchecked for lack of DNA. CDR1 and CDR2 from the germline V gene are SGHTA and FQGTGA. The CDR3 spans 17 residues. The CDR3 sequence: CASSQFERALKTGELFF.

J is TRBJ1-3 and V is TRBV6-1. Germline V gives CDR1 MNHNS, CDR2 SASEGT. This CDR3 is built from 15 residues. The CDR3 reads CASSKDGGSGNTIYF.

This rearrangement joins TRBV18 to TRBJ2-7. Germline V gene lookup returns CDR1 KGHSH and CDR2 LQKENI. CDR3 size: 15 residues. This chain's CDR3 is CASSPSGERLYEQYF.

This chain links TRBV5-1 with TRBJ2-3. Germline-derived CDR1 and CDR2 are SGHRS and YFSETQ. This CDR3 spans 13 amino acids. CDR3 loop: CASSRLTTDTQYF.

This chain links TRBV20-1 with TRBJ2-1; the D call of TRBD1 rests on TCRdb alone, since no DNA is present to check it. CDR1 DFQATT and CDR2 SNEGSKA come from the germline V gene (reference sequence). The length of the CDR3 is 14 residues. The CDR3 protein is CSAALVEGKYEQFF.

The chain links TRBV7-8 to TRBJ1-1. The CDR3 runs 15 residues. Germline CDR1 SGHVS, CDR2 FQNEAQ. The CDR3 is CASSLIYGTLAEAFF.

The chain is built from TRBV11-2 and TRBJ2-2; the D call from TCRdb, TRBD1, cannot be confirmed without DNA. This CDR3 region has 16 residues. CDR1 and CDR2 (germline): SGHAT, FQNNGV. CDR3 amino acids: CASSLEGTVNTGELFF.

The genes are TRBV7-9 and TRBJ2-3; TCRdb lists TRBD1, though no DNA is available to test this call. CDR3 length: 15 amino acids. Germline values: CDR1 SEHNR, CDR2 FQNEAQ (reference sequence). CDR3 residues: CASSPNPLPTDTQYF.

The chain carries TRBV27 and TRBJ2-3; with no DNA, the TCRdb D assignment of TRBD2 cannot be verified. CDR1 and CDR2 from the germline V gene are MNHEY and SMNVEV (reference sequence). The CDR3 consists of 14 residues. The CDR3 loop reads CASSKTPRLDTQYF.

CDR3 region: CASSLDGGRGSYNEQFF. V and J are TRBV5-1 and TRBJ2-1; TCRdb returns TRBD2, unconfirmable since there is no DNA. Germline CDR1 is SGHRS and CDR2 is YFSETQ. The CDR3 consists of 17 residues.

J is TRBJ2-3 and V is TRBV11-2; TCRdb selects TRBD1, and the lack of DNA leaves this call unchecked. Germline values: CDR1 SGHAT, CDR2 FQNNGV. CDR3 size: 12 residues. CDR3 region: CASSPQGDTQYF.

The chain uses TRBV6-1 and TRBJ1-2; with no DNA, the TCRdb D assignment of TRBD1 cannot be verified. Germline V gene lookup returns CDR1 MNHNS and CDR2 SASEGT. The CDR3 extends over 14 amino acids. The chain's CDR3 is CASSEVPQEGGYTF.

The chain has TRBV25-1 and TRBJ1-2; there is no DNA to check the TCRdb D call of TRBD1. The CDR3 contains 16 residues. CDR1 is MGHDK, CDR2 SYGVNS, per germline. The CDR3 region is CASSDLGQGRNYGYTF.

CDR3: CASSSRIRRALEGYTF. The V call is TRBV5-1, the J call TRBJ1-2. Germline values: CDR1 SGHRS, CDR2 YFSETQ. The CDR3 has 16 residues.

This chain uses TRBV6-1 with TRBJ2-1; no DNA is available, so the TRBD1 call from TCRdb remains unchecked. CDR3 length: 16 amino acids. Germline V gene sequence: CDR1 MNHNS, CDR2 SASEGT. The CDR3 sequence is CASSPHSGQGAHEQFF.

CDR3 in amino acids: CASNGRVTNEKLFF. This chain connects TRBV2 to TRBJ1-4. Per germline, CDR1 SNHLY and CDR2 FYNNEI. This CDR3 has 14 residues.